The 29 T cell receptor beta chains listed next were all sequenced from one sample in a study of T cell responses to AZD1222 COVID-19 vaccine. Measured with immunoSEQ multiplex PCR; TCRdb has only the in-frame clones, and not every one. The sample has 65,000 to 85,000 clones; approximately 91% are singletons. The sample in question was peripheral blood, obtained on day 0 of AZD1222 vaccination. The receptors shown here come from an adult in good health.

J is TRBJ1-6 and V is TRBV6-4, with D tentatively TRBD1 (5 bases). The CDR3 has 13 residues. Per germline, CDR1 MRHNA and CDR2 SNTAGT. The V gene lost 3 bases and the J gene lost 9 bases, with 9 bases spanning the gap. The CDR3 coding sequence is TGTGCCAGCAGTGATAGGGGTGGTTCACCCCTCCACTTT. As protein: CASSDRGGSPLHF.

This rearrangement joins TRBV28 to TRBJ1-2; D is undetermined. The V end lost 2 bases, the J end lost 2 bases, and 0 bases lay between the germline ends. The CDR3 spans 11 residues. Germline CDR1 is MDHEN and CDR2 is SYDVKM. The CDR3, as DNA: TGTGCCAGCAGTTTAAACTATGGCTACACCTTC. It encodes CASSLNYGYTF.

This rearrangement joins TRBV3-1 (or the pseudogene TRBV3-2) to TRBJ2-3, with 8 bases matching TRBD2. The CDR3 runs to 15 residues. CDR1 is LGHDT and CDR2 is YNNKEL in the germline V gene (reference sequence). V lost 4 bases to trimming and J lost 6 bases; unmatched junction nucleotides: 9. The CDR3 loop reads CASSPFSGEIDTQYF. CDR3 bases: TGTGCCAGCAGCCCGTTTAGCGGGGAGATCGATACGCAGTATTTT.

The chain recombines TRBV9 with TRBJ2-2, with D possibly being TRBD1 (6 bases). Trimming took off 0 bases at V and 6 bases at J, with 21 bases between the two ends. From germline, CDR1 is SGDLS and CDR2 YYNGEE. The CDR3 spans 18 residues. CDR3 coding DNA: TGTGCCAGCAGCGTAGGGCAGGGGCCCGCCGCCAAGCCCGGGGAGCTGTTTTTT. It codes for CASSVGQGPAAKPGELFF.

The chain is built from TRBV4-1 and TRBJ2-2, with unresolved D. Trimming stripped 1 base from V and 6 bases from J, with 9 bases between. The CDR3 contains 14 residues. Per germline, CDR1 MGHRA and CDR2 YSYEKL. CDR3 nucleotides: TGCGCCAGCAGCCAAGGCGGAGCCGCCGGGGAGCTGTTTTTT. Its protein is CASSQGGAAGELFF.

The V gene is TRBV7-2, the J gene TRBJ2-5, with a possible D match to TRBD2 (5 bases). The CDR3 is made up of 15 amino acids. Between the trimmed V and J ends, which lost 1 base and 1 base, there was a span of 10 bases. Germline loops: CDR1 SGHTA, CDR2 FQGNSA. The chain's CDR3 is CASSLGGPVQETQYF. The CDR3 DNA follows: TGTGCCAGCAGCTTAGGAGGGCCCGTCCAAGAGACCCAGTACTTC. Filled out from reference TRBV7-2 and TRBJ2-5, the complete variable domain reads GAGVSQSPSNKVTEKGKDVELRCDPISGHTALYWYRQSLGQGLEFLIYFQGNSAPDKSGLPSDRFSAERTGGSVSTLTIQRTQQEDSAVYLCASSLGGPVQETQYFGPGTRLLVL.

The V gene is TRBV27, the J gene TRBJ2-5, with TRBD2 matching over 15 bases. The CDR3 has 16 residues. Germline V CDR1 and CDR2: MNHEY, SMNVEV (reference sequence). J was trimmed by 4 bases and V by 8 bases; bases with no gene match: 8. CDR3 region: CASRGLAGGQIETQYF. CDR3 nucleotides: TGTGCCAGCCGCGGACTAGCGGGGGGGCAAATAGAGACCCAGTACTTC.

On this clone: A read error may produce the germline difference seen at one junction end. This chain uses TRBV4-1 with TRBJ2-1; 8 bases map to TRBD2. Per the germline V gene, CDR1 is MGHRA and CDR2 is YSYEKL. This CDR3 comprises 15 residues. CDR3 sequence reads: CARSQLGGAYNEQFF. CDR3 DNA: TGCGCCCGCAGCCAGCTCGGGGGGGCCTACAATGAGCAGTTCTTC.

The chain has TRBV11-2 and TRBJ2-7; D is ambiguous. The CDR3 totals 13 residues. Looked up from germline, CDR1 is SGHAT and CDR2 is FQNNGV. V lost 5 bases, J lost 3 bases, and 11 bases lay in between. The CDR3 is CASSLRRSYEQYV. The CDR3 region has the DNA TGTGCCAGCAGCCTGCGCCGCAGCTACGAGCAGTACGTC.

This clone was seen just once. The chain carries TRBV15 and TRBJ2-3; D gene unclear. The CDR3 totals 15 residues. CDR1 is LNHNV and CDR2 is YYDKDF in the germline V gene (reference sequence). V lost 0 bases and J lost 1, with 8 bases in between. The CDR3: CATSRDHSGTDTQYF. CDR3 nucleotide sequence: TGTGCCACCAGCAGAGATCACAGCGGCACAGATACGCAGTATTTT. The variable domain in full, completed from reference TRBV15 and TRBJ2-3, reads DAMVIQNPRYQVTQFGKPVTLSCSQTLNHNVMYWYQQKSSQAPKLLFHYYDKDFNNEADTPDNFQSRRPNTSFCFLDIRSPGLGDTAMYLCATSRDHSGTDTQYFGPGTRLTVL.

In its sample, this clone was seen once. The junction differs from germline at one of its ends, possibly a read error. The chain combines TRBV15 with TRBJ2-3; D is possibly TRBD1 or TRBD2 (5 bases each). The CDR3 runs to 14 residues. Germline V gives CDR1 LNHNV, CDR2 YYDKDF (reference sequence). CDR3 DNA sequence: TGTGCCACCAGCAGAAAAACCCCGGGACCAGCACCAATTTTT. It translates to CATSRKTPGPAPIF.

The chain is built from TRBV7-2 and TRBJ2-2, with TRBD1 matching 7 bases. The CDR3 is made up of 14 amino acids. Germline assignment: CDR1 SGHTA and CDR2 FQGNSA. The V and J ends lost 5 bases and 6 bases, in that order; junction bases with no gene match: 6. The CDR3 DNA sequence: TGTGCCAGCAGCCCTAGGGGGCCCCCCGGGGAGCTGTTTTTT. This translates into CASSPRGPPGELFF. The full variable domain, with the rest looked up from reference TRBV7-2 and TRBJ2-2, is GAGVSQSPSNKVTEKGKDVELRCDPISGHTALYWYRQSLGQGLEFLIYFQGNSAPDKSGLPSDRFSAERTGGSVSTLTIQRTQQEDSAVYLCASSPRGPPGELFFGEGSRLTVL.

For the CDR3, the DNA is TGTGCCAGCAGTCCTACCGGGACAGGGACTGAAGCTTTCTTT. Translation gives CASSPTGTGTEAFF. The rearrangement uses TRBV6-5 and TRBJ1-1, with 9 positions matching TRBD1. The germline V gene has CDR1 MNHEY and CDR2 SVGAGI. Trimming took 5 bases from V and 5 from J; bases not matched to a gene: 6. The CDR3 covers 14 residues.

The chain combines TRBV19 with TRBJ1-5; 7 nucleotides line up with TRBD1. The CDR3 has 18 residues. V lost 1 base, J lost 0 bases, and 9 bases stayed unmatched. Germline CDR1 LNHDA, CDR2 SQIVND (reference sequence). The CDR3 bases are TGTGCCAGTAGTATAGGGAGACAGGGTGGTTATAGCAATCAGCCCCAGCATTTT. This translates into CASSIGRQGGYSNQPQHF.

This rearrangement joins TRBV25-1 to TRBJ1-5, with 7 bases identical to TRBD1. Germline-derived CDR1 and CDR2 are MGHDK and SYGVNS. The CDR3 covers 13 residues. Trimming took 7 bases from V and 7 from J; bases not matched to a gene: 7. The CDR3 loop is CASMQGVGQPQHF. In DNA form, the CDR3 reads TGTGCCAGCATGCAGGGGGTCGGACAGCCCCAGCATTTT.

The CDR3 reads CASSSPLGTPTEAFF. The CDR3 DNA follows: TGTGCCAGCAGTTCCCCACTAGGTACCCCCACTGAAGCTTTCTTT. The chain is built from TRBV28 and TRBJ1-1; D remains unclear. This CDR3 has 15 amino acids. Trimming took off 4 bases at V and 4 bases at J, with 16 bases between the two ends. The germline CDR1 and CDR2 sequences are MDHEN and SYDVKM.

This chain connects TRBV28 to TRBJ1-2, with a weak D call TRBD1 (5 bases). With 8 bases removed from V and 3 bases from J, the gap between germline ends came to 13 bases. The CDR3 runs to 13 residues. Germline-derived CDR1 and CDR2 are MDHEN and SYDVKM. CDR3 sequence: CASAPGADYGYTF. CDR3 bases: TGTGCCAGCGCCCCTGGGGCGGACTATGGCTACACCTTC.

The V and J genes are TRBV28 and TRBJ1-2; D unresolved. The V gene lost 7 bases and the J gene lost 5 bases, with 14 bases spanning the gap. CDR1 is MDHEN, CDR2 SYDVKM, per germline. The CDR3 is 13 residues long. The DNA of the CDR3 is TGTGCCAGCAACCGGGGTCTGAATTATGGCTACACCTTC. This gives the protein CASNRGLNYGYTF.

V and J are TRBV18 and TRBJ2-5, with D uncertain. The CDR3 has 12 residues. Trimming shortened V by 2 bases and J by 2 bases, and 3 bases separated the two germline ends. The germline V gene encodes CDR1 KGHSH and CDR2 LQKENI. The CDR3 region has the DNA TGTGCCAGCTCACCAAGTCAAGAGACCCAGTACTTC. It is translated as CASSPSQETQYF.

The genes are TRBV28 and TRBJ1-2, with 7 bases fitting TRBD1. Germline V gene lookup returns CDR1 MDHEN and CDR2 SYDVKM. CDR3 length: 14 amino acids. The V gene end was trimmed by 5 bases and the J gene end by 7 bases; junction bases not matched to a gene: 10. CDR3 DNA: TGTGCCAGCAGTCGACAGGGTTTGGTTTTTGGCTACACCTTC. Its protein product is CASSRQGLVFGYTF.

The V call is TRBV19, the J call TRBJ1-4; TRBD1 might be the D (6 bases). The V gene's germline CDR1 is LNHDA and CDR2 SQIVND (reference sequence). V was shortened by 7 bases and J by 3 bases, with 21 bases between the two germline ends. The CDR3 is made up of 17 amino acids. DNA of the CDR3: TGTGCCAGTACCTCGGGGGGCAGGGTGGCGGCTAATGAAAAACTGTTTTTT. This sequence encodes CASTSGGRVAANEKLFF.

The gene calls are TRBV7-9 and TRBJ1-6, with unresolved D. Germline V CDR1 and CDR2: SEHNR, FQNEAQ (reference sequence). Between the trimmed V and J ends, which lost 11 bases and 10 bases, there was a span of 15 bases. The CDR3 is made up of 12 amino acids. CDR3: CASNRVESPLHF. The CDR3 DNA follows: TGTGCCTCGAACCGGGTGGAATCACCCCTCCACTTT.

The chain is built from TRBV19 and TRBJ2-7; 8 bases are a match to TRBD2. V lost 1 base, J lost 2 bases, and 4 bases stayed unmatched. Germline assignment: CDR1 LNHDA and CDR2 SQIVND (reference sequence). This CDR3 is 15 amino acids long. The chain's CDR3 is CASSIGAGGTYEQYF. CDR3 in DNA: TGTGCCAGTAGTATAGGGGCGGGAGGTACCTACGAGCAGTACTTC.

DNA of the CDR3: TGTGCCAGCAGCTCGCGGGCCGAGGCAGATACGCAGTATTTT. Translation: CASSSRAEADTQYF. V and J are TRBV11-1 and TRBJ2-3; tentative D call: TRBD2 (5 bases). V shed 4 bases and J shed 4 bases, with 12 bases lying between them. The CDR3 spans 14 residues. Germline lookup yields CDR1 SGHAT and CDR2 FQDESV (reference sequence).

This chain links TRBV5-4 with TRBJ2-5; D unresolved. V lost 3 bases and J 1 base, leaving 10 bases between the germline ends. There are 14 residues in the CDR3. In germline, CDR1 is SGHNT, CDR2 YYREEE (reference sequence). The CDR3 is CASSYLWSQETQYF. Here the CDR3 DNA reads TGTGCCAGCAGCTACCTATGGAGCCAAGAGACCCAGTACTTC.

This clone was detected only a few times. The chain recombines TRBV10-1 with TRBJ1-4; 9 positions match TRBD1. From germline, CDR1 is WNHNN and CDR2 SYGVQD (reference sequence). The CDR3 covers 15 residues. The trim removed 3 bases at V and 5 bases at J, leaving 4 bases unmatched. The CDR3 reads CASSEVTGGNEKLFF. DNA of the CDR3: TGCGCCAGCAGTGAAGTGACAGGGGGAAATGAAAAACTGTTTTTT.

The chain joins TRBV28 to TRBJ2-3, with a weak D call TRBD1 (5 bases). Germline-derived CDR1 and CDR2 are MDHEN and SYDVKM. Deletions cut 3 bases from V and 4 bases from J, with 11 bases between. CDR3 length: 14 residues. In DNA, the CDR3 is TGTGCCAGCAGTTTCCTAGGGGCCGCAGATACGCAGTATTTT. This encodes CASSFLGAADTQYF.

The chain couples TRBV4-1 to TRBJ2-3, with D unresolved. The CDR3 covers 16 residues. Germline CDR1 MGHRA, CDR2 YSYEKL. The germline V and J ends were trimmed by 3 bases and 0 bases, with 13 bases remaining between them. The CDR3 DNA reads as TGCGCCAGCAGCCAGGACCCTACCCCTAGCACAGATACGCAGTATTTT. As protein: CASSQDPTPSTDTQYF.

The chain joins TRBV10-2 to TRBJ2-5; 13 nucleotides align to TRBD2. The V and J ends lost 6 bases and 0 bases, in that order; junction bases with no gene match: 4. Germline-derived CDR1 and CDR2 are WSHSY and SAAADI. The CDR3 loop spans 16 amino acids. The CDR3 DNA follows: TGCGCCAGCAGGACTAGCGGGGGGACCTACCAAGAGACCCAGTACTTC. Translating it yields CASRTSGGTYQETQYF.